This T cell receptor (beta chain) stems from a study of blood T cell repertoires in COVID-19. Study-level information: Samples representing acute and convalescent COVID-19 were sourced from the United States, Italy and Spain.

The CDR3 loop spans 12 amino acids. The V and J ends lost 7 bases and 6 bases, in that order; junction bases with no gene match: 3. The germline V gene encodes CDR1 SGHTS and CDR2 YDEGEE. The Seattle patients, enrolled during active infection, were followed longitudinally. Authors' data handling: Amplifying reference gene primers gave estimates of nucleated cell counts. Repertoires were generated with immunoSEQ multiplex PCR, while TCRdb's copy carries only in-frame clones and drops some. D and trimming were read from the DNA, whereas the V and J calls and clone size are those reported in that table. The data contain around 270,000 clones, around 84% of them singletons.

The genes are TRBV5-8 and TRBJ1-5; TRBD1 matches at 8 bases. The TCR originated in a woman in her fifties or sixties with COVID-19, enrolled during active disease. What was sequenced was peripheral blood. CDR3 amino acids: CASGQGGQPQHF. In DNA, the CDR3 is TGTGCCAGCGGACAGGGTGGTCAGCCCCAGCATTTT. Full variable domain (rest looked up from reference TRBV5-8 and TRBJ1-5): EAGVTQSPTHLIKTRGQQATLRCSPISGHTSVYWYQQALGLGLQFLLWYDEGEERNRGNFPPRFSGRQFPNYSSELNVNALELEDSALYLCASGQGGQPQHFGDGTRLSIL.